The clone carrying this T cell receptor (beta chain) occurred a few times. What it binds is not known. This specimen belongs to a study of breast tumors, draining lymph nodes, adjacent tissues. Study-wide results and limits: Compared with lymph nodes, tumors were less diverse; compared with nontumor tissue, more. The data were judged consistent with most tumor T cells coming from lymph node and expanding in tumor.

There are 15 residues in the CDR3. Per germline, CDR1 MNHNS and CDR2 SASEGT. V lost 6 bases and J lost 5, with 19 bases in between. The lymph nodes were axillary draining lymph nodes from breast cancer patients. From the multiplex PCR reads, TCRdb called clonotypes with MiXCR, one entry per CDR3 protein. The data show under 250,000 distinct CDR3 sequences, approximately 30% seen once. The genes are TRBV6-1 and TRBJ2-5; maybe TRBD1 (6 bases). Sequencing input: axillary lymph node tissue. The sequence was collected from a female donor with breast cancer. Some clones in this sample may be carry-over from other donors' samples. The CDR3 DNA is TGTGCCAGCAGCCGCGCCGGGACACCGCCTGAGACCCAGTACTTC. This codes for CASSRAGTPPETQYF.